The rows below give T cell receptor beta chains drawn from one sample of a study of T cells in Graves' hyperthyroidism and ophthalmopathy. TCRdb analysed the multiplex PCR reads with MiXCR anew, one entry per CDR3 protein. This sample yields about 380,000 distinct CDR3 sequences, of which roughly 14% are seen a single time; 20% belongs to the top ten. The sequencing sample was made of blood. The receptors were sampled from a man under 40 with Graves' hyperthyroidism that later progressed to Graves' ophthalmopathy. The CDR3 runs from the conserved cysteine through the conserved F or W. Each record gives: J gene, clone size, D gene, V gene, CDR3 DNA, CDR3 protein. A D gene is named only where the DNA matches it firmly. The size entry is marked missing in some rows and otherwise reads once, few, many or a size class.

J gene: TRBJ2-3
clone size: many
D gene: NA
V gene: TRBV4-1
CDR3 DNA: TGCGCCAGCAGCCAACCCGGGGATACGCAGTATTTT
CDR3 protein: CASSQPGDTQYF

J gene: TRBJ2-1
clone size: many
D gene: TRBD2
V gene: TRBV7-6
CDR3 DNA: TGTGCCAGCAGCTTATTTAGCGGGGGGGCGGATGAGCAGTTCTTC
CDR3 protein: CASSLFSGGADEQFF

J gene: TRBJ2-3
clone size: few
D gene: TRBD2
V gene: TRBV12-3/TRBV12-4
CDR3 DNA: TGTGCCAGCTCCCCCCGGACTAGCTACACAGATACGCAGTATTTT
CDR3 protein: CASSPRTSYTDTQYF

J gene: TRBJ2-3
clone size: few
D gene: TRBD2
V gene: TRBV7-9
CDR3 DNA: TGTGCCAACAGCCCCCGTCTTGGGCGGGGGGGGAGCACAGATACGCAGTATTTT
CDR3 protein: CANSPRLGRGGSTDTQYF

J gene: TRBJ1-1
clone size: many
D gene: NA
V gene: TRBV6-1
CDR3 DNA: TGTGCCAGCAGTGAAGCGGATACAGGGAAGGGGGCTGAAGCTTTCTTT
CDR3 protein: CASSEADTGKGAEAFF

J gene: TRBJ2-3
clone size: many
D gene: NA
V gene: TRBV28
CDR3 DNA: TGTGCCAGCAGTTTCCCAGCGGGTGATACGCAGTATTTT
CDR3 protein: CASSFPAGDTQYF

J gene: TRBJ2-1
clone size: NA
D gene: NA
V gene: TRBV2
CDR3 DNA: TGTGCCAGCAGTTTGCCGGGGCTGGTTGAGCAGTTCTTC
CDR3 protein: CASSLPGLVEQFF

J gene: TRBJ2-7
clone size: few
D gene: NA
V gene: TRBV2
CDR3 DNA: TGTGCCAGCAACTTAGGGACGAACTACGAGCAGTACTTC
CDR3 protein: CASNLGTNYEQYF

J gene: TRBJ2-6
clone size: few
D gene: NA
V gene: TRBV7-9
CDR3 DNA: TGTGCCAGCAGCTTGGTACAGCCGGGGGCCAACGTCCTGACTTTC
CDR3 protein: CASSLVQPGANVLTF

J gene: TRBJ2-3
clone size: many
D gene: NA
V gene: TRBV7-9
CDR3 DNA: TGTGCCAGCAGCTTAAGCGAATCAGGGAATACGCAGTATTTT
CDR3 protein: CASSLSESGNTQYF

J gene: TRBJ1-2
clone size: few
D gene: NA
V gene: TRBV4-1
CDR3 DNA: TGCGCCAGCAGCCAAGATCGGAGGGAAACTAACTATGGCTACACCTTC
CDR3 protein: CASSQDRRETNYGYTF

J gene: TRBJ2-1
clone size: NA
D gene: TRBD2
V gene: TRBV6-2/TRBV6-3
CDR3 DNA: TGTGCCAGCAGTAAACTAGCGGGGGGTTCCTACAATGAGCAGCTCTTC
CDR3 protein: CASSKLAGGSYNEQLF

J gene: TRBJ2-7
clone size: many
D gene: NA
V gene: TRBV7-8
CDR3 DNA: TGTGCCAGCAGCTTTTTCCGCTACGAGCAGTACTTC
CDR3 protein: CASSFFRYEQYF

J gene: TRBJ2-3
clone size: few
D gene: NA
V gene: TRBV4-1
CDR3 DNA: TGCGCCAGCAGCCAATTTGGGAGGAGTTTGACACACACAGATACGCAGTATTTT
CDR3 protein: CASSQFGRSLTHTDTQYF

J gene: TRBJ1-4
clone size: many
D gene: NA
V gene: TRBV5-1
CDR3 DNA: TGCGCCAGCAGCTTCGGCGGAATGCCTAATGAAAAACTGTTTTTT
CDR3 protein: CASSFGGMPNEKLFF

J gene: TRBJ1-1
clone size: many
D gene: NA
V gene: TRBV6-6
CDR3 DNA: TGTGCCAGCAGTTACCGGCTGGGAACCGGGAACACTGAAGCTTTCTTT
CDR3 protein: CASSYRLGTGNTEAFF

J gene: TRBJ2-1
clone size: many
D gene: TRBD2
V gene: TRBV7-9
CDR3 DNA: TGTGCCAGCAGCTCCCTAGCGGGGGGGGTTTCCTACAATGAGCAGTTCTTC
CDR3 protein: CASSSLAGGVSYNEQFF

J gene: TRBJ2-5
clone size: NA
D gene: NA
V gene: TRBV10-1
CDR3 DNA: TGCGCCAGCAGTGAGTCGATGGGGGGTCTAGAGACCCAGTACTTC
CDR3 protein: CASSESMGGLETQYF

J gene: TRBJ1-2
clone size: NA
D gene: NA
V gene: TRBV20-1
CDR3 DNA: TGCAGTGTCCCGGACAGAGCTTATAACTATGGCTACACCTTC
CDR3 protein: CSVPDRAYNYGYTF

J gene: TRBJ1-2
clone size: NA
D gene: NA
V gene: TRBV4-2
CDR3 DNA: TGTGCCAGCAGCCAGAGACTGATCTATGGCTACACCTTC
CDR3 protein: CASSQRLIYGYTF

J gene: TRBJ2-3
clone size: many
D gene: NA
V gene: TRBV12-5
CDR3 DNA: TGTGCTAGTGGTTTGGTACTCGGGCGCCCTAGCACAGATACGCAGTATTTT
CDR3 protein: CASGLVLGRPSTDTQYF

J gene: TRBJ1-5
clone size: many
D gene: NA
V gene: TRBV6-1
CDR3 DNA: TGTGCCAGCAGCGGGACAATACTTCAGCCCCAGCATTTT
CDR3 protein: CASSGTILQPQHF

J gene: TRBJ1-6
clone size: few
D gene: NA
V gene: TRBV25-1
CDR3 DNA: TGTGCCAGCAGTGAACCCCTCGGGGTTCTCCACTTT
CDR3 protein: CASSEPLGVLHF

J gene: TRBJ2-1
clone size: NA
D gene: NA
V gene: TRBV3-1
CDR3 DNA: TGTGCCAGCAGCCAAATCGCAGGGGTCTACAATGAGCAGTTCTTC
CDR3 protein: CASSQIAGVYNEQFF

J gene: TRBJ2-7
clone size: many
D gene: NA
V gene: TRBV6-5
CDR3 DNA: TGTGCCAGCAGTTACTCGTTTGAGACAGGACGCCCTTACGAGCAGTACTTC
CDR3 protein: CASSYSFETGRPYEQYF

J gene: TRBJ1-2
clone size: many
D gene: TRBD1
V gene: TRBV6-1
CDR3 DNA: TGTGCCAGCAGTTCTGGACAGGGAGCCGTAAACTATGGCTACACCTTC
CDR3 protein: CASSSGQGAVNYGYTF